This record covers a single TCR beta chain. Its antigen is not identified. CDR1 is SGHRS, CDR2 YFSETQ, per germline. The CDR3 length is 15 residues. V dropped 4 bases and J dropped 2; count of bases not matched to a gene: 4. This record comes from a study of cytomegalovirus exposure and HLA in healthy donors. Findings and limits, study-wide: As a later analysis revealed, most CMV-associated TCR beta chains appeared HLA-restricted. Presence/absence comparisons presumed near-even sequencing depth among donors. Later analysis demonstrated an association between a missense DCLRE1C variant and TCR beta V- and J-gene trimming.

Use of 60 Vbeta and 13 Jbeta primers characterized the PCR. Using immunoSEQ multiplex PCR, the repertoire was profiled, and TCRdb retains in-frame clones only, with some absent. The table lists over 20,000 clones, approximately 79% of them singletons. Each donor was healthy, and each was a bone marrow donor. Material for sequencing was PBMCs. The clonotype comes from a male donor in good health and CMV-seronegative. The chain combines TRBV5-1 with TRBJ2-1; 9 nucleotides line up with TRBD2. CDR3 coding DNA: TGCGCCAGCAGCCTAGCGGGGCCAACCTACAATGAGCAGTTCTTC. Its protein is CASSLAGPTYNEQFF.